A single T cell receptor (beta chain) is shown here with its context. Reverse transcription of about 0.45 to 1 ug RNA used random hexamers. TCRdb independently ran MiXCR on the immunoSEQ multiplex PCR reads; one entry per CDR3 protein. The sample lists more than 100,000 distinct CDR3 sequences; around 96% were seen once. Germline V gene lookup returns CDR1 SNHLY and CDR2 FYNNEI. The CDR3 spans 15 residues. V shed 4 bases, J shed 1 base, and the junction held 2 bases outside the gene matches. This sample stems from a study of CD8 T cells in Susac syndrome. Sequencing of TCR beta was carried out in blood CD8+ and CD4+ T cells.

The sequencing sample was made of CD4+ T cells from PBMCs. The chain recombines TRBV2 with TRBJ2-3; TRBD2 aligns across 10 bases. The clonotype was recovered from a human donor with Susac syndrome. CDR3 region: CASSVLAGGTDTQYF. DNA for the CDR3: TGTGCCAGCAGTGTCCTAGCGGGAGGCACAGATACGCAGTATTTT.